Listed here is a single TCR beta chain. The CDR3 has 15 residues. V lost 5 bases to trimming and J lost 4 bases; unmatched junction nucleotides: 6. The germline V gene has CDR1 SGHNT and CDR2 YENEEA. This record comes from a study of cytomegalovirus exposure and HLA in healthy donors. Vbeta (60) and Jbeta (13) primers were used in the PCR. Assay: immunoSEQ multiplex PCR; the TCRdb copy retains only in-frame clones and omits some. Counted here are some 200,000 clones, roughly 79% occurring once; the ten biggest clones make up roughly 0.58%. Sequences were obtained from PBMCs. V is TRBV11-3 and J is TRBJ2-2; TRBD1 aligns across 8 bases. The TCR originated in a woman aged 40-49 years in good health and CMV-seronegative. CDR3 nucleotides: TGTGCCAGCAGCGCGGACAGGGCGGGCACCGGGGAGCTGTTTTTT. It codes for CASSADRAGTGELFF.